This TCR beta chain is drawn from a study of control samples from healthy donors and cancer patients. Clones were sequenced by immunoSEQ multiplex PCR, and TCRdb holds only the in-frame ones, with some missing. This repertoire shows 100,000 or so clones, less than 90% found once; its top ten account for 15% to 20%. Trimming removed 5 bases from V and 2 bases from J, with 13 bases in between. This CDR3 region has 14 residues. Per germline, CDR1 SEHNR and CDR2 FQNEAQ (reference sequence). This clone was observed a few times. The sequence came from a woman in her forties or fifties in good health. The sequencing input was blood. V usage is TRBV7-9 and J usage is TRBJ2-7; perhaps TRBD1 as D (6 bases). CDR3 residues: CASSQTTGPYEQYF. CDR3 bases: TGTGCCAGCAGCCAAACGACAGGACCCTACGAGCAGTACTTC.